This T cell receptor beta chain originates from a study of CXCR3-negative and CXCR3-positive naive CD8 T cells (dated by TCRdb to the late 2010s). Background on the whole study: In total, roughly 130 million TRB reads were obtained, corresponding to roughly 1.5 +/- 0.3 million reads per library. Data from roughly eleven donors, pooled across two independent experiments, went into the diversity and physicochemical repertoire analyses. The TRBV-TRBJ cluster analysis covered naive subsets from roughly 5 donors and memory cells from 3 donors. General conclusions and limits of the study: Within the same donor, TRBV-TRBJ usage looked similar between naive CXCR3-negative and CXCR3-positive cells, but memory cells had distinct patterns. TRB CDR3s from CXCR3-positive naive cells showed higher hydrophobicity (lower Kidera factor 4), lower energy, and higher strength and volume indices than CXCR3-negative naive cells. Because surface CD5, which has been linked to self-reactivity in mice, was comparable between naive subsets, TCR interaction strength was also inferred from TRB CDR3 physicochemical properties. Repertoire diversity was comparably high in both naive subsets but much lower in memory CD8+ T cells. CXCR3 expression partially decreased after cryopreservation, so most assays used freshly isolated PBMCs.

The germline V gene gives CDR1 as SQVTM and CDR2 as ANQGSEA. The CDR3 starts with the cysteine, ends with the phenylalanine, and has 15 residues. DNA for this receptor is not on file. For each CD8+ T cell subset, flow sorting was done in triplicate, and a few hundred thousand cells per subset went directly into RLT lysis buffer. To keep memory contaminants out, a stringent definition of naive CD8+ T cells was applied: CD45RO-CCR7+CD27+CD95-. Peripheral blood mononuclear cells were isolated from buffy coats using standard density gradient centrifugation. Naive CXCR3-negative and CXCR3-positive CD8+ T cells were flow-sorted using a FACSAria III. Total RNA was extracted from sorted cells using an RNeasy Mini Kit. A word on this clonotype: The antigen this receptor binds is unknown.

The sequencer was a NextSeq 550. The Human TCR Profiling Kit (MiLaboratory) was used to make UMI-labeled 5' RACE TRB cDNA libraries. The full amount of extracted RNA was used for cDNA synthesis, and the full amount of resulting cDNA was used for PCR amplification. Libraries were prepared in parallel with an identical number of PCR cycles. In the source study's methods: About 54,000 +/- 9,700 unique UMI-labeled TRB cDNA molecules per library were extracted with MIGEC and MiXCR, with at least two reads per UMI required. On average, each library contained roughly 40,000 +/- 10,000 functional in-frame TRB CDR3 nucleotide clonotypes without stop codons. Diversity metrics, including normalized Shannon-Wiener and Chao1, were computed in VDJtools after downsampling to 5000 UMI-labeled TRB molecules per sample. For the central five CDR3 residues, VDJtools calculated physicochemical properties weighted by clonotype size, namely interaction energy, strength, volume and Kidera factor 4. TCRdb reprocessed the reads into one record per CDR3 protein sequence, lacking DNA. It is TCRdb's table, rather than the study itself, that gives the V and J calls and clone size. This sample's clone table shows 75,000 to 95,000 distinct CDR3 sequences. The ten biggest clones cover approximately 1% of the sample.

The sequencing input was naive CXCR3- CD8+ T cells from blood. The cell subset or site tag for this specimen amounts to: CD45RO-CCR7+CD27+CD95- naive CD8+ T cells lacking CXCR3 (TNR3-). The TCR comes from a human donor in good health. Some clones in this sample may be carry-over from other donors' samples. The chain links TRBV29-1 with TRBJ1-2; the D call of TRBD1 rests on TCRdb alone, since no DNA is present to check it. For the CDR3, the sequence is CSVDLTTANFYGYTF.